The rows below give T cell receptor beta chains drawn from one sample of a study of CD8 T cells in ankylosing spondylitis. In TCRdb, the 5' RACE reads were re-called with MiXCR into one record per CDR3 protein. The sample lists around 150,000 distinct CDR3 sequences, around two fifths occurring once. The specimen sequenced was synovial fluid, either unsorted or a sorted T cell fraction (not recorded which). The receptor set was obtained from a male donor with ankylosing spondylitis. The CDR3 runs from the conserved cysteine through the conserved F or W. A D gene is named only where the DNA matches it firmly. Expanded clones get a size class; other rows say once, few or many, or leave the size out.

j_gene: TRBJ2-1
d_gene: TRBD2
v_gene: TRBV10-3
abundance: NA
CDR3nt: TGTGCCACCATAGGGACTAGCGGGAGTTTGTGGTTTAATGAGCAGTTCTTC
CDR3aa: CATIGTSGSLWFNEQFF

j_gene: TRBJ2-1
d_gene: NA
v_gene: TRBV4-1
abundance: NA
CDR3nt: TGCGCCAGCAGCCAAGATCGCTTTCGGGGGACTGGGGATGAGCAGTTCTTC
CDR3aa: CASSQDRFRGTGDEQFF

j_gene: TRBJ1-2
d_gene: NA
v_gene: TRBV4-3
abundance: NA
CDR3nt: TGCGCCAGCAGCCAAGGGTTGGGGCCAAACTATGGCTACACCTTC
CDR3aa: CASSQGLGPNYGYTF

j_gene: TRBJ2-7
d_gene: NA
v_gene: TRBV13
abundance: NA
CDR3nt: TGTGCCAGCAGCCTTACAGGGTTCTACGAGCAGTACTTC
CDR3aa: CASSLTGFYEQYF

j_gene: TRBJ2-1
d_gene: TRBD2
v_gene: TRBV6-1
abundance: few
CDR3nt: TGTGCCAGCAGCCGCATTCCGACTAGCAGCAATGAGCAGTTCTTC
CDR3aa: CASSRIPTSSNEQFF

j_gene: TRBJ1-1
d_gene: NA
v_gene: TRBV10-3
abundance: NA
CDR3nt: TGTGCCATCAGTGCCCTGAGTTTCGGTCCTGACACTGAAGCTTTCTTT
CDR3aa: CAISALSFGPDTEAFF

j_gene: TRBJ2-6
d_gene: TRBD1
v_gene: TRBV6-2/TRBV6-3
abundance: many
CDR3nt: TGTGCCAGCTCGGACAGGACCTCTGGGGCCAACGTCCTGACTTTC
CDR3aa: CASSDRTSGANVLTF

j_gene: TRBJ2-7
d_gene: NA
v_gene: TRBV29-1
abundance: few
CDR3nt: TGCAGCGGGAGCCCGGGGGAGCGCTCCTACGAGCAGTACTTC
CDR3aa: CSGSPGERSYEQYF

j_gene: TRBJ2-5
d_gene: TRBD2
v_gene: TRBV27
abundance: few
CDR3nt: TGTGCCAGCAGTTTAGGGGGGGTACAAGAGACCCAGTACTTC
CDR3aa: CASSLGGVQETQYF

j_gene: TRBJ1-5
d_gene: NA
v_gene: TRBV4-1
abundance: many
CDR3nt: TGCGCCAGCAGCCAAGAACCAGGGCACAATCAGCCCCAGCATTTT
CDR3aa: CASSQEPGHNQPQHF

j_gene: TRBJ2-7
d_gene: NA
v_gene: TRBV3-1
abundance: few
CDR3nt: TGTGCCAGCAGCCCACTGAGGACTCTGGGATACGAGCAGTACTTC
CDR3aa: CASSPLRTLGYEQYF

j_gene: TRBJ2-7
d_gene: NA
v_gene: TRBV3-1
abundance: NA
CDR3nt: TGTGCCAGCAGCCCCCCGGGGCTGATATTTTACGAGCAGTACTTC
CDR3aa: CASSPPGLIFYEQYF

j_gene: TRBJ1-2
d_gene: NA
v_gene: TRBV29-1
abundance: NA
CDR3nt: TGCAGCGTTGAGCCTGCGACGGATTCTAACTATGGCTACACCTTC
CDR3aa: CSVEPATDSNYGYTF

j_gene: TRBJ2-5
d_gene: TRBD2
v_gene: TRBV11-1
abundance: NA
CDR3nt: TGTGCCAGCAGCTCCCGAATCAGGTTGCGGGAGCCACAAGAGACCCAGTACTTC
CDR3aa: CASSSRIRLREPQETQYF

j_gene: TRBJ2-2
d_gene: NA
v_gene: TRBV7-9
abundance: NA
CDR3nt: TGTGCCAGCAGCTGGCGGGACCATTTGAAAACCGGGGAGCTGTTTTTT
CDR3aa: CASSWRDHLKTGELFF

j_gene: TRBJ1-4
d_gene: NA
v_gene: TRBV12-5
abundance: once
CDR3nt: TGTGCTAGTGGTTTGGCCAGGAATCGGGCAACTAATGAAAAACTGTTTTTT
CDR3aa: CASGLARNRATNEKLFF

j_gene: TRBJ1-1
d_gene: NA
v_gene: TRBV7-9
abundance: few
CDR3nt: TGTGCCAGCTCCGGAGTGGCCACTGAAGCTTTCTTT
CDR3aa: CASSGVATEAFF